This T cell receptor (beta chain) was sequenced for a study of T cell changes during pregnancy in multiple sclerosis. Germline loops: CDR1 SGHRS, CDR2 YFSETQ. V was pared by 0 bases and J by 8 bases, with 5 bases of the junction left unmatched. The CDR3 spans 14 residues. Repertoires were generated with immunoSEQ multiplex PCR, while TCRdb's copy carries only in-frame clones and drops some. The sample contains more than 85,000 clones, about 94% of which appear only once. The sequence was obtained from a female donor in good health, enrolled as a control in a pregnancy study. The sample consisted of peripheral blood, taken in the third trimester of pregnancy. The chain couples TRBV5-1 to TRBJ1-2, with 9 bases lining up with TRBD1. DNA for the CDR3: TGCGCCAGCAGCTTGGTCGGACAGGGGTGGGGCTACACCTTC. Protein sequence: CASSLVGQGWGYTF.